These 21 T cell receptor beta chains originate from one sample sequenced in a study of T cell responses to AZD1222 COVID-19 vaccine (dated by TCRdb to the early 2020s). The receptor library was made with the immunoSEQ multiplex PCR assay. TCRdb stores this immuneACCESS table with in-frame sequences only. Part of the clones is absent; in the studies checked, under half of the shortfall reflects unresolved V genes, and no reason is known for the rest. For this sample there are 50,000 to 65,000 clones; roughly 87% appear just once. In total, the top ten clones hold roughly 2.7% of the sample. Interpreted using the paper, the time point label stands for: about 28 days (+/-7) after the second vaccine dose. Material: peripheral blood, obtained 28 days after the second AZD1222 dose. The receptors originated from an adult who received the AZD1222 COVID-19 vaccine.

The V gene is TRBV7-8, the J gene TRBJ2-5; unclear D gene. The CDR3 consists of 14 residues. The germline V gene encodes CDR1 SGHVS and CDR2 FQNEAQ. V lost 0 bases and J lost 2, with 7 bases in between. CDR3 protein: CASSLALSQETQYF. CDR3 bases: TGTGCCAGCAGCTTAGCGCTTAGTCAAGAGACCCAGTACTTC.

Only a few counts were recorded for this clone. V is TRBV5-1 and J is TRBJ2-7, with TRBD2 matching over 7 bases. Germline trimming cut 7 bases from V and 4 bases from J; bases unmatched to any gene: 14. The CDR3 spans 15 residues. CDR1 is SGHRS and CDR2 is YFSETQ in the germline V gene. CDR3 residues: CASGSGGSGGYEQYF. For the CDR3, the DNA is TGCGCCAGCGGATCGGGGGGATCCGGGGGGTACGAGCAGTACTTC.

The chain combines TRBV19 with TRBJ2-1, with TRBD2 as a possible D gene (6 bases). Germline values: CDR1 LNHDA, CDR2 SQIVND (reference sequence). This CDR3 is built from 14 residues. V was cut by 5 bases and J by 5 bases, with 13 bases left in between. DNA of the CDR3: TGTGCCAGTAGTCAGGCGGGGCTAAACAATGAGCAGTTCTTC. Encoded protein: CASSQAGLNNEQFF.

The chain links TRBV9 to TRBJ2-6, with D uncertain. Looked up from germline, CDR1 is SGDLS and CDR2 is YYNGEE. The germline V and J ends were trimmed by 1 base and 0 bases, with 8 bases remaining between them. The CDR3 extends over 16 amino acids. For the CDR3, the DNA is TGTGCCAGCAGCGTAAGCACAGTCTCTGGGGCCAACGTCCTGACTTTC. Translating gives CASSVSTVSGANVLTF.

The chain couples TRBV6-2 or TRBV6-3 to TRBJ1-2; no clear D gene. The V and J ends lost 5 bases and 9 bases respectively, with 10 bases between them. CDR1 MNHEY and CDR2 SVGEGT come from the germline V gene. The CDR3 has 11 residues. CDR3 sequence: CASSQSRSYTF. CDR3 coding DNA: TGTGCCAGCAGTCAGAGTAGGAGCTACACCTTC.

The J gene is TRBJ1-6, the V gene TRBV30, with D possibly being TRBD1 (6 bases). The V end was cut by 8 bases, the J end by 7 bases, with 12 bases between. CDR1 is GTSNPN, CDR2 SVGIG, per germline (reference sequence). CDR3 length equals 12 residues. CDR3: CAEKQGNSPLHF. The CDR3 bases are TGTGCCGAAAAACAGGGAAATTCACCCCTCCACTTT.

The CDR3 loop is CATSGVGTEETQYF. The DNA of the CDR3 is TGTGCCACCAGTGGGGTTGGAACAGAAGAGACCCAGTACTTC. This chain connects TRBV24-1 to TRBJ2-5; D unresolved. Looked up from germline, CDR1 is KGHDR and CDR2 is SFDVKD. V lost 5 bases to trimming and J lost 3 bases, with 12 bases between them. The CDR3 covers 14 residues.

This sequence joins TRBV3-1 (or the pseudogene TRBV3-2) and TRBJ1-1; no firm D call. Germline V gene lookup returns CDR1 LGHDT and CDR2 YNNKEL (reference sequence). CDR3 size: 14 residues. The ends were cut back, 2 bases at V and 4 bases at J, with 11 bases in the middle. The chain's CDR3 is CASSQRSAGTEAFF. The CDR3 DNA is TGTGCCAGCAGCCAACGGTCGGCGGGCACTGAAGCTTTCTTT.

The chain combines TRBV30 with TRBJ2-7; D is ambiguous. The CDR3 extends over 11 amino acids. Germline CDR1 is GTSNPN and CDR2 is SVGIG (reference sequence). V was clipped by 5 bases and J by 0 bases, with 5 bases between them. CDR3: CAWGSSYEQYF. The CDR3 DNA reads TGTGCCTGGGGGTCCTCCTACGAGCAGTACTTC.

V and J are TRBV28 and TRBJ2-2, with 9 positions matching TRBD1. The germline gives CDR1 MDHEN, CDR2 SYDVKM. This CDR3 contains 14 residues. The trim removed 6 bases at V and 7 bases at J, leaving 6 bases unmatched. The CDR3 loop reads CASRRTGVDGELFF. In nucleotides, the CDR3 is TGTGCCAGCAGGAGGACAGGGGTGGACGGGGAGCTGTTTTTT.

This clone was recorded only once. The gene calls are TRBV5-1 and TRBJ2-1, with 8 positions matching TRBD1. Trimming removed 4 bases from V and 6 bases from J; junction bases left unmatched: 12. This CDR3 spans 16 amino acids. The V gene's germline CDR1 is SGHRS and CDR2 YFSETQ. The CDR3 coding sequence is TGCGCCAGCAGCCCTCCCACGGACAGGGTGAGCAATGAGCAGTTCTTC. Translated: CASSPPTDRVSNEQFF.

The CDR3: CASSFFGRAGEQFF. In nucleotides, the CDR3 is TGTGCCAGCAGTTTCTTCGGACGGGCGGGTGAGCAGTTCTTC. The V and J genes are TRBV28 and TRBJ2-1; the D gene is possibly TRBD2 (5 bases). The CDR3 has 14 residues. Germline CDR1 is MDHEN and CDR2 is SYDVKM. The V gene lost 3 bases and the J gene lost 9 bases, with 15 bases spanning the gap.

The chain has TRBV3-1 (or the pseudogene TRBV3-2) and TRBJ2-3; possibly TRBD1 for D (6 bases). The V gene lost 5 bases and the J gene lost 14 bases, with 17 bases spanning the gap. Germline V gene sequence: CDR1 LGHDT, CDR2 YNNKEL (reference sequence). The CDR3 totals 12 residues. As DNA, the CDR3 is TGTGCCAGCAGCACGACGAGGGGGAGTCGGTATTTT. This translates into CASSTTRGSRYF.

The chain employs TRBV18 and TRBJ1-4, with TRBD1 identical over 7 bases. The V gene end was trimmed by 3 bases and the J gene end by 7 bases; junction bases not matched to a gene: 8. The CDR3 consists of 15 residues. Germline V gives CDR1 KGHSH, CDR2 LQKENI. In DNA form, the CDR3 reads TGTGCCAGCTCACCCGCAGGGACAGAATCTGAAAAACTGTTTTTT. Translation: CASSPAGTESEKLFF.

This chain connects TRBV14 to TRBJ1-1; no reliable D call. V dropped 0 bases and J dropped 8 bases, with 13 bases sitting between them. The CDR3 covers 14 residues. In germline, CDR1 is SGHDN, CDR2 FVKESK. The CDR3 loop reads CASSQDLGRREAFF. Written as DNA, the CDR3 is TGTGCCAGCAGCCAAGATCTCGGCAGACGAGAAGCTTTCTTT.

The chain uses TRBV27 and TRBJ2-5; TRBD2 aligns across 7 bases. Germline V lookup: CDR1 MNHEY, CDR2 SMNVEV (reference sequence). The CDR3 has 15 residues. V dropped 10 bases and J dropped 2; count of bases not matched to a gene: 13. CDR3 DNA: TGTGCCACTATAAAAAACCTAGCGGAACAAGAGACCCAGTACTTC. As protein: CATIKNLAEQETQYF.

This chain links TRBV29-1 with TRBJ2-5, with 10 bases identical to TRBD1. V shed 7 bases, J shed 5 bases, and the junction held 4 bases outside the gene matches. This CDR3 is built from 12 residues. Germline V gene data show CDR1 as SQVTM and CDR2 as ANQGSEA. As DNA, the CDR3 is TGCAGCGCTGGGACAGGGGCTGAGACCCAGTACTTC. Its protein is CSAGTGAETQYF.

The chain links TRBV5-1 to TRBJ2-1; TRBD1 is a possible D gene (5 bases). Germline V gene lookup returns CDR1 SGHRS and CDR2 YFSETQ. There are 16 residues in the CDR3. V was pared by 3 bases and J by 0 bases, with 13 bases between. This CDR3 reads CASSSVRASSYNEQFF. In DNA form, the CDR3 reads TGCGCCAGCAGCTCGGTCAGGGCTAGCTCCTACAATGAGCAGTTCTTC. Looking up the rest from reference TRBV5-1 and TRBJ2-1 gives the full variable domain: KAGVTQTPRYLIKTRGQQVTLSCSPISGHRSVSWYQQTPGQGLQFLFEYFSETQRNKGNFPGRFSGRQFSNSRSEMNVSTLELGDSALYLCASSSVRASSYNEQFFGPGTRLTVL.

The chain recombines TRBV11-2 with TRBJ2-7, with 10 positions matching TRBD2. J gave up 7 bases and V 2 bases, and 5 bases lay outside the gene matches. CDR3 length: 14 amino acids. Germline loops: CDR1 SGHAT, CDR2 FQNNGV. CDR3 sequence (DNA): TGTGCCAGCAGCTTACGTCGGACTAGCGGAGAGCAGTACTTC. Residues: CASSLRRTSGEQYF.

This rearrangement joins TRBV2 to TRBJ2-7; 8 bases map to TRBD1. Germline trimming cut 6 bases from V and 3 bases from J; bases unmatched to any gene: 7. Germline V gene data show CDR1 as SNHLY and CDR2 as FYNNEI. The length of the CDR3 is 14 residues. CDR3 sequence (DNA): TGTGCCAGCAGAATGGACAGGGAGCTCTACGAGCAGTACTTC. Translated: CASRMDRELYEQYF.

The chain joins TRBV28 to TRBJ1-5; D is possibly TRBD1 (5 bases). V was trimmed by 7 bases and J by 6 bases, leaving 19 bases between them. Germline lookup yields CDR1 MDHEN and CDR2 SYDVKM. This CDR3 spans 15 amino acids. As DNA, the CDR3 is TGTGCCAGCACCTCTATGTCCAGGGAGGGTCAGCCCCAGCATTTT. Its translation is CASTSMSREGQPQHF. Full variable domain (rest looked up from reference TRBV28 and TRBJ1-5): DVKVTQSSRYLVKRTGEKVFLECVQDMDHENMFWYRQDPGLGLRLIYFSYDVKMKEKGDIPEGYSVSREKKERFSLILESASTNQTSMYLCASTSMSREGQPQHFGDGTRLSIL.